The next 12 T cell receptor beta chains were all read from a single sample in a study of T cell responses to AZD1222 COVID-19 vaccine (dated by TCRdb to the early 2020s). The time point label for this specimen denotes: baseline before first vaccination. The receptor library was made with the immunoSEQ multiplex PCR assay. TCRdb obtained this table from immuneACCESS and retained in-frame rearrangements with V and J assigned. These tables miss some clones; where compared with another copy, unresolved V genes account for less than half of the shortfall, and the remainder is unexplained. For this sample the table gives 100,000 to 120,000 clones, of which more than 75% were detected only once. The ten largest clones add up to under 3% of the sample. Here the sequenced sample was peripheral blood, taken on day 0 of AZD1222 vaccination. Receptors originate from an adult in good health.

The chain carries TRBV5-1 and TRBJ1-4, with TRBD1 identical over 9 bases. CDR3 length equals 16 residues. Germline values: CDR1 SGHRS, CDR2 YFSETQ. V was pared by 3 bases and J by 2 bases, with 5 bases of the junction left unmatched. CDR3 region: CASSWGQGWTNEKLFF. DNA for the CDR3: TGCGCCAGCAGCTGGGGACAGGGTTGGACTAATGAAAAACTGTTTTTT.

The rearrangement links TRBV19 to TRBJ2-1; D may be TRBD1 (5 bases). V gave up 5 bases and J gave up 2 bases, with 19 bases separating them. The CDR3 sequence is 17 residues long. The germline CDR1 and CDR2 sequences are LNHDA and SQIVND (reference sequence). The chain's CDR3 is CASSSPLGENPYNEQFF. The CDR3 region has the DNA TGTGCCAGTAGTTCTCCCCTAGGGGAAAATCCCTACAATGAGCAGTTCTTC.

The chain recombines TRBV12-3 or TRBV12-4 with TRBJ1-3; the D is unclear. This CDR3 region has 12 residues. V lost 3 bases and J lost 2, with 2 bases in between. The CDR3 DNA sequence: TGTGCCAGCAGTTTTACTGGAAACACCATATATTTT. Translation: CASSFTGNTIYF.

The chain joins TRBV28 to TRBJ2-2; D gene ambiguous. Trimming took off 3 bases at V and 4 bases at J, with 18 bases between the two ends. Germline V gives CDR1 MDHEN, CDR2 SYDVKM. The CDR3 is made up of 17 amino acids. CDR3 in amino acids: CASSFPAVGDPTGELFF. The DNA of the CDR3 is TGTGCCAGCAGTTTCCCCGCTGTAGGCGACCCCACCGGGGAGCTGTTTTTT.

The chain is built from TRBV6-1 and TRBJ2-3, with 11 bases fitting TRBD2. The CDR3 loop spans 14 amino acids. The junction had 1 base not matched to a gene; V was cut back by 3 bases and J by 5 bases. The germline gives CDR1 MNHNS, CDR2 SASEGT. CDR3 residues: CASSETSGKDTQYF. As DNA, the CDR3 is TGTGCCAGCAGTGAGACTAGCGGGAAAGATACGCAGTATTTT.

This clone has just a few counts. The chain links TRBV5-1 to TRBJ2-7; D is unclear. This CDR3 spans 13 amino acids. Between the trimmed V and J ends, which lost 3 bases and 1 base, there was a span of 8 bases. Germline V gives CDR1 SGHRS, CDR2 YFSETQ. CDR3 amino acids: CASSSQSSYEQYF. In nucleotides, the CDR3 is TGCGCCAGCAGCTCCCAAAGTTCCTACGAGCAGTACTTC.

This chain connects TRBV7-2 to TRBJ1-2; possibly TRBD1 for D (5 bases). The V end was cut by 2 bases, the J end by 8 bases, with 15 bases between. The CDR3 covers 14 residues. Germline V CDR1 and CDR2: SGHTA, FQGNSA. The chain's CDR3 is CASSLNPNAGGYTF. The CDR3 DNA reads as TGTGCCAGCAGCTTAAATCCCAATGCAGGGGGCTACACCTTC.

The rearrangement joins TRBV7-3 to TRBJ2-2, with D uncertain. The V gene lost 1 base and the J gene lost 2 bases, with 11 bases spanning the gap. Looked up from germline, CDR1 is SGHTA and CDR2 is FQGTGA. The CDR3 loop spans 16 amino acids. This chain's CDR3 is CASSLNPSINTGELFF. The CDR3 DNA sequence: TGTGCCAGCAGCTTAAACCCCAGTATTAACACCGGGGAGCTGTTTTTT.

J is TRBJ1-2 and V is TRBV7-9, with 7 bases lining up with TRBD1. Germline CDR1 reads SEHNR; CDR2 reads FQNEAQ (reference sequence). V was pared by 2 bases and J by 8 bases, with 5 bases of the junction left unmatched. The CDR3 has 13 amino acids. The CDR3 DNA sequence: TGTGCCAGCAGCTTACTGACAGGGCTCGGCTACACCTTC. Residues: CASSLLTGLGYTF.

This chain uses TRBV5-1 with TRBJ2-3; D may correspond to TRBD1 or TRBD2 (5 bases each). CDR1 SGHRS and CDR2 YFSETQ come from the germline V gene. The V end was cut by 5 bases, the J end by 5 bases, with 9 bases between. The CDR3 is 12 residues long. The CDR3 nucleotides are TGCGCCAGCAGGACAGAGGGAGATACGCAGTATTTT. Residues: CASRTEGDTQYF.

The chain recombines TRBV28 with TRBJ1-4; D remains unclear. Germline V gene lookup returns CDR1 MDHEN and CDR2 SYDVKM. Trimming stripped 2 bases from V and 5 bases from J, with 6 bases between. The CDR3 is 13 residues long. The CDR3, as DNA: TGTGCCAGCAGTTTAGGCGGAAATGAAAAACTGTTTTTT. It codes for CASSLGGNEKLFF.

J is TRBJ1-3 and V is TRBV28; tentatively, D is TRBD1 (5 bases). The germline V gene encodes CDR1 MDHEN and CDR2 SYDVKM. This CDR3 spans 12 amino acids. Trimming pared 8 bases from V and 2 bases from J, leaving 7 bases between. CDR3 sequence (DNA): TGTGCCAGCTGCAGGGCTGGAAACACCATATATTTT. Translating gives CASCRAGNTIYF. The complete variable domain, with remaining parts taken from reference TRBV28 and TRBJ1-3, reads DVKVTQSSRYLVKRTGEKVFLECVQDMDHENMFWYRQDPGLGLRLIYFSYDVKMKEKGDIPEGYSVSREKKERFSLILESASTNQTSMYLCASCRAGNTIYFGEGSWLTVV.